Following are 12 T cell receptor beta chains from one sample sequenced in a study of shared clonotypes between healthy human individuals. Profiling relied on immunoSEQ multiplex PCR, and the TCRdb table lists in-frame clones only, not all of them. Among 1.6 million or so clones listed, approximately 98.5% were seen once. Material: naive CD4+ T cells sorted from blood. The sample's subset: CD45RA+ positively selected. The receptors originated from a man between 25 and 39 years old in good health.

The chain has TRBV18 and TRBJ1-5; 8 positions agree with TRBD1. V lost 3 bases and J lost 5; bases outside the gene matches: 6. Germline loops: CDR1 KGHSH, CDR2 LQKENI. The CDR3 consists of 15 residues. CDR3 loop: CASSPMAGGYQPQHF. CDR3 DNA sequence: TGTGCCAGCTCACCCATGGCAGGGGGCTATCAGCCCCAGCATTTT.

The chain has TRBV30 and TRBJ1-1, with a tentative D call TRBD1 (6 bases). The CDR3 extends over 15 amino acids. Trimming took 2 bases from V and 3 from J, leaving 16 bases between them. Per the germline V gene, CDR1 is GTSNPN and CDR2 is SVGIG (reference sequence). The CDR3, as DNA: TGTGCCTGGAGTCCCTTAGGCAGGGGAGACACTGAAGCTTTCTTT. Residues: CAWSPLGRGDTEAFF. The complete variable domain, with remaining parts taken from reference TRBV30 and TRBJ1-1, reads SQTIHQWPATLVQPVGSPLSLECTVEGTSNPNLYWYRQAAGRGLQLLFYSVGIGQISSEVPQNLSASRPQDRQFILSSKKLLLSDSGFYLCAWSPLGRGDTEAFFGQGTRLTVV.

This chain links TRBV18 with TRBJ2-3; TRBD1 might be the D (5 bases). Trimming took off 1 base at V and 9 bases at J, with 14 bases between the two ends. CDR1 and CDR2 from the germline V gene are KGHSH and LQKENI. This CDR3 contains 14 residues. CDR3 DNA sequence: TGTGCCAGCTCACCACTACCGACAGAATGGACGCAGTATTTT. This gives the protein CASSPLPTEWTQYF.

The chain couples TRBV19 to TRBJ2-1, with TRBD2 matching over 7 bases. Trimming cost V 3 bases and J 0 bases; bases outside gene matches: 5. The CDR3 length is 16 residues. Germline-derived CDR1 and CDR2 are LNHDA and SQIVND (reference sequence). The CDR3 protein is CASSIWGEGSYNEQFF. In nucleotides, the CDR3 is TGTGCCAGTAGTATTTGGGGGGAGGGCTCCTACAATGAGCAGTTCTTC.

The CDR3 sequence: CASRMTGDEQFF. The CDR3 nucleotides are TGCGCCAGCAGAATGACAGGCGATGAGCAGTTCTTC. The chain couples TRBV5-1 to TRBJ2-1, with D perhaps TRBD1 (6 bases). Trimming cost V 5 bases and J 8 bases, with 11 bases left between them. Germline V gene lookup returns CDR1 SGHRS and CDR2 YFSETQ. The CDR3 totals 12 residues.

The chain uses TRBV28 and TRBJ2-1, with unresolved D. The CDR3 has 12 residues. Germline V lookup: CDR1 MDHEN, CDR2 SYDVKM. Trimming took off 2 bases at V and 10 bases at J, with 9 bases between the two ends. CDR3 protein: CASSLAAWEQFF. In DNA, the CDR3 is TGTGCCAGCAGTTTAGCAGCGTGGGAGCAGTTCTTC.

V and J are TRBV15 and TRBJ2-6; D uncertain. Looked up from germline, CDR1 is LNHNV and CDR2 is YYDKDF (reference sequence). The CDR3 is 15 residues long. V was trimmed by 0 bases and J by 4 bases, leaving 7 bases between them. CDR3 DNA sequence: TGTGCCACCAGCAGAGATTCTTACGGGGCCAACGTCCTGACTTTC. Its translation: CATSRDSYGANVLTF. The whole variable domain, filled in from reference TRBV15 and TRBJ2-6, reads DAMVIQNPRYQVTQFGKPVTLSCSQTLNHNVMYWYQQKSSQAPKLLFHYYDKDFNNEADTPDNFQSRRPNTSFCFLDIRSPGLGDTAMYLCATSRDSYGANVLTFGAGSRLTVL.

The chain links TRBV18 to TRBJ1-5, with unresolved D. This CDR3 spans 15 amino acids. Germline CDR1 is KGHSH and CDR2 is LQKENI. The V and J ends lost 0 bases and 3 bases respectively, with 9 bases between them. For the CDR3, the DNA is TGTGCCAGCTCACCACCGGGTAGGGACAATCAGCCCCAGCATTTT. Translating it yields CASSPPGRDNQPQHF.

This chain connects TRBV18 to TRBJ1-2, with TRBD1 matching 9 bases. Germline CDR1 reads KGHSH; CDR2 reads LQKENI. After removal of 3 bases from V and 6 bases from J, the junction contained 8 bases not matched to a gene. The CDR3 length is 15 residues. CDR3 in amino acids: CASSPLETGGDGYTF. CDR3 coding DNA: TGTGCCAGCTCACCGTTAGAGACAGGGGGGGATGGCTACACCTTC.

The chain is built from TRBV7-2 and TRBJ2-7, with D possibly being TRBD1 (6 bases). Trimming took 4 bases from V and 3 from J, leaving 13 bases between them. CDR1 and CDR2 (germline): SGHTA, FQGNSA. The CDR3 is 14 amino acids. The DNA of the CDR3 is TGTGCCAGCAGCTCACAGGGCGGACTCTACGAGCAGTACTTC. It translates to CASSSQGGLYEQYF.

V usage is TRBV9 and J usage is TRBJ2-2; D call uncertain. V was shortened by 0 bases and J by 1 base, with 10 bases between the two germline ends. CDR1 and CDR2 from the germline V gene are SGDLS and YYNGEE. The CDR3 spans 16 residues. CDR3 DNA sequence: TGTGCCAGCAGCGTAGCCCTGAAAATGAACACCGGGGAGCTGTTTTTT. Protein product: CASSVALKMNTGELFF. The complete variable domain, with remaining parts taken from reference TRBV9 and TRBJ2-2, reads DSGVTQTPKHLITATGQRVTLRCSPRSGDLSVYWYQQSLDQGLQFLIQYYNGEERAKGNILERFSAQQFPDLHSELNLSSLELGDSALYFCASSVALKMNTGELFFGEGSRLTVL.

This clone was seen a single time. The gene calls are TRBV29-1 and TRBJ1-4, with unresolved D. Trimming removed 4 bases at V and 5 bases at J, with 8 bases between. This CDR3 region has 12 residues. Germline V gene data show CDR1 as SQVTM and CDR2 as ANQGSEA. CDR3 nucleotides: TGCAGCGTTGGCATGGGGAATGAAAAACTGTTTTTT. Its protein is CSVGMGNEKLFF. Filled out from reference TRBV29-1 and TRBJ1-4, the complete variable domain reads SAVISQKPSRDICQRGTSLTIQCQVDSQVTMMFWYRQQPGQSLTLIATANQGSEATYESGFVIDKFPISRPNLTFSTLTVSNMSPEDSSIYLCSVGMGNEKLFFGSGTQLSVL.